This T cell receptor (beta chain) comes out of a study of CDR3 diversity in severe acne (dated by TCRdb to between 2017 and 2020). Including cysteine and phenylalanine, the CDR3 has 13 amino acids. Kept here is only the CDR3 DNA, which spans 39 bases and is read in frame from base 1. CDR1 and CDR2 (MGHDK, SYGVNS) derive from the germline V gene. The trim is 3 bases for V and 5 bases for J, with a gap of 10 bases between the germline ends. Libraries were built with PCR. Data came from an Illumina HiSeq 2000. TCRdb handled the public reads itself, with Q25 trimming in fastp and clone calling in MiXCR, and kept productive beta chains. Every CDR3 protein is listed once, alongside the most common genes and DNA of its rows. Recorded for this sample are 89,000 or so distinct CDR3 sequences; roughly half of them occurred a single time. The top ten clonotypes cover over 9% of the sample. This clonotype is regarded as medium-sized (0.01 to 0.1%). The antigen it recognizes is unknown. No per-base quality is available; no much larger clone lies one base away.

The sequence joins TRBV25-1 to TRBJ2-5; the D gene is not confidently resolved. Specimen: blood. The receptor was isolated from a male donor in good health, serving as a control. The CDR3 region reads CASSDSWYETQYF. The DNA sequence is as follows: TGTGCCAGCAGTGATTCCTGGTATGAGACCCAGTACTTC. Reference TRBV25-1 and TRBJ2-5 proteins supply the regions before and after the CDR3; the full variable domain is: EADIYQTPRYLVIGTGKKITLECSQTMGHDKMYWYQQDPGMELHLIHYSYGVNSTEKGDLSSESTVSRIRTEHFPLTLESARPSHTSQYLCASSDSWYETQYFGPGTRLLVL.